The clone carrying this T cell receptor beta chain was picked up one time. Its antigen is still unknown. With 60 Vbeta and 13 Jbeta primers, the PCR was carried out. Method: immunoSEQ multiplex PCR; TCRdb's copy keeps in-frame clones and lacks some. Of around 140,000 clones in the sample, 75% to 90% were seen once. The sample comes from a study of cytomegalovirus exposure and HLA in healthy donors. Background on the study: A prior study identified just under 120 million unique TCR beta sequences from about 179 million T cells. Study results and limitations: Some V segments (TRBV6-2 and TRBV6-3 among them) were excluded as indistinguishable. Data from an earlier analysis indicated that most TCR beta V segments were productive either about 90% or about 30% of the time.

Germline lookup yields CDR1 SEHNR and CDR2 FQNEAQ (reference sequence). This CDR3 is built from 16 residues. V dropped 7 bases and J dropped 7 bases, with 23 bases sitting between them. The receptor was derived from a man between 40 and 49 years old in good health and CMV-seronegative. V is TRBV7-9 and J is TRBJ2-1; D possibly corresponds to TRBD2 (6 bases). Sequencing input: PBMCs. CDR3 sequence reads: CASTPIGLGGSNEQFF. The CDR3 DNA sequence: TGTGCCAGCACCCCAATAGGGTTGGGGGGAAGTAATGAGCAGTTCTTC.